This T cell receptor beta chain comes out of a study of blood T cell repertoires in COVID-19. Study context: Acute-phase and convalescent COVID-19 samples originated in the United States, Italy and Spain. T cells, B-cell-depleted T cells, or PBMCs supplied cDNA or gDNA.

Germline V gene sequence: CDR1 WSHSY, CDR2 SAAADI. Trimming left V 5 bases short and J 1 base short, with 10 bases between. The CDR3 is 14 residues long. Under the authors' procedure: It was from reference gene primer amplification that nucleated cell counts were estimated. The table came from immunoSEQ multiplex PCR; TCRdb's copy has only in-frame clones and leaves some out. The DNA was the basis for D and trimming; V, J and clone size are from that table. This sample has fewer than 250,000 clones, with 65% to 80% found just once. The clonotype originates from a woman between 45 and 65 years old with acute or convalescent COVID-19. This sequence joins TRBV10-2 and TRBJ2-3; TRBD2 is a possible D gene (6 bases). Sequencing was done on a sample of peripheral blood. CDR3 region: CASSISGGTDTQYF. CDR3 nucleotide sequence: TGCGCCAGCAGTATTTCGGGGGGCACAGATACGCAGTATTTT.